This T cell receptor beta chain was observed in a study of T cells in localized non-small cell lung cancer. Study conclusions and caveats: Uninvolved adjacent lung showed peak T cell clonality, exceeding tumor. Without multi-region sequencing, intratumor heterogeneity could not be excluded. There was an association of higher blood T cell density with longer overall survival.

The CDR3 runs 17 residues. J was trimmed by 2 bases and V by 5 bases; bases with no gene match: 9. The germline gives CDR1 SGHNT, CDR2 YENEEA. This clone is medium-sized (0.01 to 0.1%) in the sample. Its antigen is currently unknown. Sequencing used immunoSEQ multiplex PCR; TCRdb keeps in-frame clones, though not all of them. Of 1,400 to 1,500 clones detected, roughly a fifth appear once; the ten largest clones hold 10% to 13%. The sequence was collected from a male donor aged 60 or older with stage I lung adenocarcinoma. The sequenced sample was lung tumor tissue, obtained before any cancer treatment. The chain carries TRBV11-3 and TRBJ1-5; 10 bases align to TRBD1. This chain's CDR3 is CASSPGRTGGGNQPQHF. In DNA, the CDR3 is TGTGCCAGCAGCCCGGGGAGGACAGGGGGTGGCAATCAGCCCCAGCATTTT.